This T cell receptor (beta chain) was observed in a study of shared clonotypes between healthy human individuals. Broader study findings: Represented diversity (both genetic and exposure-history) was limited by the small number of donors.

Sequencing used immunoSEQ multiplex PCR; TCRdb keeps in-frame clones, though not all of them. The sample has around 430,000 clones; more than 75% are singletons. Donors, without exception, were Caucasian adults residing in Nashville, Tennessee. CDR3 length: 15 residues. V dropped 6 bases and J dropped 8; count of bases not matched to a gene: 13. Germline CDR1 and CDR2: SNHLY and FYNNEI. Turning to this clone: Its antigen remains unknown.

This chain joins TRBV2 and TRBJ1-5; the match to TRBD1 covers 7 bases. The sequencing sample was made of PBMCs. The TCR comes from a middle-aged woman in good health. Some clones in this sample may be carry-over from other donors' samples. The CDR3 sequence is CASSGQTGPREPQHF. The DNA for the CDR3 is TGTGCCAGCAGCGGGCAGACAGGGCCCAGGGAGCCCCAGCATTTT.